The 29 T cell receptor beta chains below come from one sample, sequenced in a study of blood T cell repertoires in COVID-19. This table comes from immunoSEQ multiplex PCR, and its TCRdb copy is limited to in-frame clones, with some not included. The repertoire has fewer than 150,000 clones, about nine tenths of them found once; the top ten carry roughly a tenth. Source material: peripheral blood. Receptor source: a man aged 50 or older with active or convalescent COVID-19.

The rearrangement links TRBV27 to TRBJ1-2; 9 bases are shared with TRBD1. V gave up 6 bases and J gave up 4 bases; unmatched junction bases: 0. CDR1 MNHEY and CDR2 SMNVEV come from the germline V gene (reference sequence). The CDR3 consists of 12 residues. Here the CDR3 reads CASRTGGYGYTF. CDR3 coding DNA: TGTGCCAGCAGGACAGGGGGCTATGGCTACACCTTC.

This clone occurred a few times. CDR3 protein: CASSPRMSRGNTGELFF. CDR3 sequence (DNA): TGTGCCAGCAGCCCCAGAATGTCCAGGGGCAACACCGGGGAGCTGTTTTTT. The rearrangement uses TRBV4-2 and TRBJ2-2; a weak D match, TRBD1 (6 bases). V was cut by 4 bases and J by 2 bases, with 17 bases left in between. CDR1 and CDR2 (germline): LGHNA, YNFKEQ. The CDR3 contains 17 residues.

This clone was counted only a few times. The chain uses TRBV14 and TRBJ2-7; 9 bases align to TRBD1. Germline lookup yields CDR1 SGHDN and CDR2 FVKESK. Trimming took 4 bases from V and 2 from J; bases not matched to a gene: 15. This CDR3 spans 18 amino acids. CDR3 DNA: TGTGCCAGCAGCCCAGGCCTACTAAACAGGGGGCAGACCTACGAGCAGTACTTC. The encoded protein is CASSPGLLNRGQTYEQYF.

The rearrangement links TRBV19 to TRBJ1-3, with D hard to call. The CDR3 contains 13 residues. V was cut by 4 bases and J by 0 bases, with 4 bases left in between. The germline CDR1 and CDR2 sequences are LNHDA and SQIVND (reference sequence). In DNA, the CDR3 is TGTGCCAGTAGTAGCTACTCTGGAAACACCATATATTTT. Translating it yields CASSSYSGNTIYF.

The gene calls are TRBV3-1 (or the pseudogene TRBV3-2) and TRBJ2-7; no clear D gene. Trimming pared 0 bases from V and 3 bases from J, leaving 6 bases between. There are 13 residues in the CDR3. Germline V gene lookup returns CDR1 LGHDT and CDR2 YNNKEL (reference sequence). This chain's CDR3 is CASSQDPNYEQYF. The CDR3 DNA is TGTGCCAGCAGCCAAGATCCCAACTACGAGCAGTACTTC.

The chain links TRBV5-1 to TRBJ2-5, with 10 bases lining up with TRBD2. The CDR3 loop spans 17 amino acids. Looked up from germline, CDR1 is SGHRS and CDR2 is YFSETQ. J lost 7 bases, V lost 3 bases, and 15 bases had no gene match. As DNA, the CDR3 is TGCGCCAGCAGCTCCCCCGGACTAGCGGAAAGATCGGGGACCCAGTACTTC. Translated, it gives CASSSPGLAERSGTQYF.

The chain joins TRBV28 to TRBJ2-1; 7 bases fit TRBD2. The V gene end was trimmed by 2 bases and the J gene end by 1 base; junction bases not matched to a gene: 2. This CDR3 has 15 residues. Per the germline V gene, CDR1 is MDHEN and CDR2 is SYDVKM. CDR3 loop: CASSLPGGSYNEQFF. The CDR3 DNA reads as TGTGCCAGCAGTTTACCGGGAGGTTCCTACAATGAGCAGTTCTTC.

The chain combines TRBV28 with TRBJ2-5; 11 bases map to TRBD2. V lost 5 bases, J lost 5 bases, and 10 bases stayed unmatched. This CDR3 region has 16 residues. Germline CDR1 reads MDHEN; CDR2 reads SYDVKM. The CDR3 is CASSHKTSGSLETQYF. In nucleotides, the CDR3 is TGTGCCAGCAGTCACAAAACTAGCGGGAGTTTGGAGACCCAGTACTTC.

The rearrangement links TRBV10-2 to TRBJ2-5; 8 bases match TRBD2. V lost 6 bases to trimming and J lost 7 bases; unmatched junction nucleotides: 7. Germline V lookup: CDR1 WSHSY, CDR2 SAAADI. The CDR3 has 13 residues. CDR3 amino acids: CASSEREWGTQYF. The CDR3, as DNA: TGCGCCAGCAGCGAGCGGGAGTGGGGGACCCAGTACTTC.

The rearrangement links TRBV28 to TRBJ1-5; TRBD1 might be the D (5 bases). Trimming stripped 5 bases from V and 5 bases from J, with 13 bases between. From germline, CDR1 is MDHEN and CDR2 SYDVKM. The CDR3 consists of 14 residues. CDR3 in DNA: TGTGCCAGCAGTATAACAGGACGGTATCAGCCCCAGCATTTT. It is translated as CASSITGRYQPQHF.

The J gene is TRBJ2-7, the V gene TRBV18, with 9 bases fitting TRBD2. There are 15 residues in the CDR3. Germline trimming cut 2 bases from V and 3 bases from J; bases unmatched to any gene: 5. Germline-derived CDR1 and CDR2 are KGHSH and LQKENI. CDR3 residues: CASSPSTSGHYEQYF. Written as DNA, the CDR3 is TGTGCCAGCTCACCATCGACTAGCGGACACTACGAGCAGTACTTC.

This clone was seen more than once but under ten times. The chain couples TRBV18 to TRBJ1-3, with D perhaps TRBD1 (6 bases). Trimming took off 3 bases at V and 0 bases at J, with 15 bases between the two ends. Germline V CDR1 and CDR2: KGHSH, LQKENI. The CDR3 consists of 17 residues. This chain's CDR3 is CASSPVFGGSSGNTIYF. The CDR3 DNA is TGTGCCAGCTCACCGGTTTTTGGGGGCTCCTCTGGAAACACCATATATTTT. Full variable domain (outside the CDR3, taken from reference TRBV18 and TRBJ1-3): NAGVMQNPRHLVRRRGQEARLRCSPMKGHSHVYWYRQLPEEGLKFMVYLQKENIIDESGMPKERFSAEFPKEGPSILRIQQVVRGDSAAYFCASSPVFGGSSGNTIYFGEGSWLTVV.

This chain connects TRBV4-3 to TRBJ1-2; TRBD1 might be the D (5 bases). The CDR3 covers 14 residues. Germline V gene lookup returns CDR1 LGHNA and CDR2 YSLEER. Trimming took off 0 bases at V and 8 bases at J, with 13 bases between the two ends. The CDR3 nucleotides are TGCGCCAGCAGCCAAGATCTAGGGGCGGACGGCTACACCTTC. Translated: CASSQDLGADGYTF.

CDR3 amino acids: CASSQEVSGSNYNEQFF. In DNA, the CDR3 is TGTGCCAGCAGCCAAGAGGTGAGCGGGAGTAATTACAATGAGCAGTTCTTC. The genes are TRBV3-1 (or the pseudogene TRBV3-2) and TRBJ2-1; 8 bases are a match to TRBD2. Germline-derived CDR1 and CDR2 are LGHDT and YNNKEL (reference sequence). The length of the CDR3 is 17 residues. Germline trimming cut 0 bases from V and 4 bases from J; bases unmatched to any gene: 8.

V is TRBV9 and J is TRBJ2-7; 9 nucleotides match TRBD1. The ends lost 0 bases at V and 6 bases at J; junction bases unmatched: 13. CDR1 SGDLS and CDR2 YYNGEE come from the germline V gene. This CDR3 region has 17 residues. CDR3: CASSVGVTGTGNSEQYF. The CDR3 nucleotides are TGTGCCAGCAGCGTAGGGGTTACCGGGACAGGGAACAGCGAGCAGTACTTC.

This clone was seen only once. The chain joins TRBV28 to TRBJ2-5, with a tentative D call TRBD1 (5 bases). CDR1 MDHEN and CDR2 SYDVKM come from the germline V gene. V was cut by 4 bases and J by 5 bases, with 17 bases left in between. This CDR3 has 15 residues. CDR3 bases: TGTGCCAGCAGTTCCCCCCTTTCGCCAGGGGAGACCCAGTACTTC. As protein: CASSSPLSPGETQYF.

The V and J genes are TRBV24-1 and TRBJ2-3; 9 bases fit TRBD1. V lost 0 bases and J lost 6; bases outside the gene matches: 6. Germline values: CDR1 KGHDR, CDR2 SFDVKD. This CDR3 is built from 16 residues. The CDR3 DNA is TGTGCCACCAGTGATTTGAAGGGACAGGGTAGGGATACGCAGTATTTT. Protein sequence: CATSDLKGQGRDTQYF.

The CDR3 here is CASCKGAKTYEQYF. CDR3 bases: TGTGCCAGCTGTAAGGGGGCGAAGACCTACGAGCAGTACTTC. This chain links TRBV21-1 with TRBJ2-7; TRBD1 is taken as the D call from the table, unchecked against the DNA. TRBV21-1 is listed as a pseudogene. The CDR3 has 14 amino acids.

The chain employs TRBV9 and TRBJ1-2; D call uncertain. The V and J ends lost 0 bases and 6 bases respectively, with 9 bases between them. The germline V gene has CDR1 SGDLS and CDR2 YYNGEE. This CDR3 is 13 amino acids long. The CDR3 DNA follows: TGTGCCAGCAGCGTAGACGGGGTGGATGGCTACACCTTC. Its protein product is CASSVDGVDGYTF. Full variable domain (outside the CDR3, taken from reference TRBV9 and TRBJ1-2): DSGVTQTPKHLITATGQRVTLRCSPRSGDLSVYWYQQSLDQGLQFLIQYYNGEERAKGNILERFSAQQFPDLHSELNLSSLELGDSALYFCASSVDGVDGYTFGSGTRLTVV.

V and J are TRBV19 and TRBJ2-3; 9 bases agree with TRBD2. Trimming took 5 bases from V and 7 from J; bases not matched to a gene: 13. From germline, CDR1 is LNHDA and CDR2 SQIVND (reference sequence). The CDR3 consists of 16 residues. The CDR3 region is CASSPLAGGERNTQYF. Written as DNA, the CDR3 is TGTGCCAGTAGTCCCCTGGCGGGGGGGGAGAGGAATACGCAGTATTTT.

The chain links TRBV19 to TRBJ2-7; tentatively, D is TRBD1 (6 bases). Trimming took 6 bases from V and 3 from J, leaving 12 bases between them. The CDR3 has 13 residues. Germline CDR1 and CDR2: LNHDA and SQIVND (reference sequence). CDR3 residues: CASSPTGLYEQYF. CDR3 bases: TGTGCCAGTAGCCCGACAGGTCTCTACGAGCAGTACTTC.

V gene TRBV2 combines with J gene TRBJ2-1; possible D gene TRBD2, 5 bases. Germline V CDR1 and CDR2: SNHLY, FYNNEI. Deletions cut 6 bases from V and 1 base from J, with 7 bases between. The CDR3 is 13 amino acids. The CDR3 loop reads CASRSGSYNEQFF. CDR3 bases: TGTGCCAGCAGGTCGGGATCCTACAATGAGCAGTTCTTC.

This CDR3 is CASRRLAASYEQYF. CDR3 nucleotides: TGTGCCAGTAGAAGACTAGCGGCCTCCTACGAGCAGTACTTC. The chain has TRBV2 and TRBJ2-7, with TRBD2 matching over 9 bases. With 9 bases clipped from V and 0 bases from J, the junction kept 6 bases outside the gene matches. The CDR3 consists of 14 residues. CDR1 SNHLY and CDR2 FYNNEI come from the germline V gene. Full variable domain (remainder filled in from reference TRBV2 and TRBJ2-7): EPEVTQTPSHQVTQMGQEVILRCVPISNHLYFYWYRQILGQKVEFLVSFYNNEISEKSEIFDDQFSVERPDGSNFTLKIRSTKLEDSAMYFCASRRLAASYEQYFGPGTRLTVT.

V gene TRBV19 combines with J gene TRBJ2-4, with 11 bases aligning to TRBD1. The CDR3 length is 16 residues. Trimming removed 4 bases from V and 6 bases from J; junction bases left unmatched: 8. Germline loops: CDR1 LNHDA, CDR2 SQIVND (reference sequence). Written as DNA, the CDR3 is TGTGCCAGTAGTAGGGGGACAGGGGGTTACGGAAACATTCAGTACTTC. Amino acid sequence: CASSRGTGGYGNIQYF.

This clone appeared a few times. The chain employs TRBV5-6 and TRBJ2-7; tentatively, D is TRBD2 (6 bases). The CDR3 is made up of 13 amino acids. Germline-derived CDR1 and CDR2 are SGHDT and YYEEEE. V shed 7 bases and J shed 7 bases, with 18 bases lying between them. For the CDR3, the DNA is TGTGCCAGCCACCGTGGGAGGCGCGGGGAGCAGTACTTC. It specifies CASHRGRRGEQYF.

This chain joins TRBV24-1 and TRBJ1-1; D is undetermined. This CDR3 spans 14 amino acids. Germline CDR1 and CDR2: KGHDR and SFDVKD. V was clipped by 4 bases and J by 4 bases, with 12 bases between them. DNA for the CDR3: TGTGCCACCAGTGACCATTTGTTTCCCACTGAAGCTTTCTTT. The encoded protein is CATSDHLFPTEAFF.

The rearrangement links TRBV28 to TRBJ1-1; 9 nucleotides agree with TRBD1. Trimming removed 6 bases from V and 11 bases from J; junction bases left unmatched: 7. There are 12 residues in the CDR3. Germline CDR1 and CDR2: MDHEN and SYDVKM. This chain's CDR3 is CASRRRTGVAFF. The DNA of the CDR3 is TGTGCCAGCAGACGCCGGACAGGGGTTGCTTTCTTT.

The chain carries TRBV11-2 and TRBJ1-1; perhaps TRBD1 as D (6 bases). The CDR3 is made up of 14 amino acids. V dropped 5 bases and J dropped 5 bases, with 15 bases sitting between them. Germline CDR1 and CDR2: SGHAT and FQNNGV. The CDR3 DNA sequence: TGTGCCAGCAGCCCGCAGGGGTCGGGGACTGAAGCTTTCTTT. This codes for CASSPQGSGTEAFF.

This CDR3 reads CASSPRLSGRADTDTQYF. The CDR3 coding sequence is TGTGCCAGCAGCCCCCGACTTAGCGGGAGGGCCGACACAGATACGCAGTATTTT. The chain employs TRBV13 and TRBJ2-3, with 11 bases lining up with TRBD2. CDR3 length equals 18 residues. Germline lookup yields CDR1 PRHDT and CDR2 FYEKMQ (reference sequence). V lost 5 bases, J lost 2 bases, and 12 bases stayed unmatched.